The 26 T cell receptor beta chains below all came from one sample that was sequenced in a study of OX40 agonist ivuxolimab in advanced cancers. The data were produced by immunoSEQ multiplex PCR, yet TCRdb's version contains in-frame clones alone and is incomplete. Among 13,000 or so clones listed, about three quarters were seen once. This specimen was CD4+ or CD8+ T cells sorted from blood, taken in a trial of the OX40 agonist ivuxolimab. The receptor source for this set is an adult with an advanced solid tumor such as melanoma, head and neck, liver or kidney cancer.

This clone has a single count. J is TRBJ1-1 and V is TRBV5-4; possibly TRBD1 for D (5 bases). CDR3 length equals 14 residues. Trimming took 4 bases from V and 6 from J, leaving 16 bases between them. Germline values: CDR1 SGHNT, CDR2 YYREEE (reference sequence). CDR3 DNA: TGTGCCAGCAGCCCATGGCAGGGAAGAGCTGAAGCTTTCTTT. Protein: CASSPWQGRAEAFF.

V is TRBV27 and J is TRBJ2-1; the D is unclear. Germline V gives CDR1 MNHEY, CDR2 SMNVEV (reference sequence). The V and J ends lost 6 bases and 5 bases respectively, with 5 bases between them. This CDR3 is 11 amino acids long. CDR3 residues: CASRHNNEQFF. The CDR3 DNA reads TGTGCCAGCAGACACAACAATGAGCAGTTCTTC.

This clone is categorized as medium-sized. The chain has TRBV7-9 and TRBJ1-1; 7 bases are shared with TRBD1. V dropped 4 bases and J dropped 10; count of bases not matched to a gene: 9. The CDR3 totals 13 residues. Germline loops: CDR1 SEHNR, CDR2 FQNEAQ (reference sequence). CDR3 coding DNA: TGTGCCAGCAGCTACACGTTGTCAGGGGGAGCTTTCTTT. Translation: CASSYTLSGGAFF.

Here the CDR3 reads CSESSGGALDTQYF. The CDR3 nucleotides read TGCAGCGAATCAAGCGGGGGGGCCTTAGATACGCAGTATTTT. The chain has TRBV29-1 and TRBJ2-3, with TRBD2 matching 10 bases. Trimming took 7 bases from V and 5 from J; bases not matched to a gene: 9. The CDR3 contains 14 residues. Germline V CDR1 and CDR2: SQVTM, ANQGSEA.

CDR3 in DNA: TGTGCCAGCAGCCAAAGGGACTGGCTTGAGCAGTACTTC. Amino acids: CASSQRDWLEQYF. The gene calls are TRBV11-3 and TRBJ2-7; TRBD2 might be the D (6 bases). V was shortened by 5 bases and J by 7 bases, with 15 bases between the two germline ends. CDR3 length equals 13 residues. Per germline, CDR1 SGHNT and CDR2 YENEEA.

V gene TRBV5-6 combines with J gene TRBJ1-1, with D possibly being TRBD1 (6 bases). Germline CDR1 reads SGHDT; CDR2 reads YYEEEE. The ends were cut back, 0 bases at V and 0 bases at J, with 6 bases in the middle. There are 14 residues in the CDR3. The CDR3 DNA reads TGTGCCAGCAGCTTGGGGGACATGAACACTGAAGCTTTCTTT. It specifies CASSLGDMNTEAFF.

The count of this clone is one. This chain connects TRBV6-6 to TRBJ2-3; TRBD1 agrees at 11 bases. Germline values: CDR1 MNHNY, CDR2 SVGAGI (reference sequence). This CDR3 contains 15 residues. J gave up 5 bases and V 4 bases, and 5 bases lay outside the gene matches. The CDR3 reads CASSSRDRGVDTQYF. CDR3 in DNA: TGTGCCAGCAGTTCCCGGGACAGGGGGGTAGATACGCAGTATTTT.

The gene calls are TRBV6-5 and TRBJ2-7; no clear D. Trimming pared 6 bases from V and 2 bases from J, leaving 8 bases between. CDR1 is MNHEY, CDR2 SVGAGI, per germline. The CDR3 contains 12 residues. The CDR3 spells CASRGRTYEQYF. The CDR3 bases are TGTGCCAGCAGAGGACGAACCTACGAGCAGTACTTC.

The V gene is TRBV4-3, the J gene TRBJ2-1; D call uncertain. Trimming cost V 3 bases and J 5 bases, with 11 bases left between them. Germline CDR1 and CDR2: LGHNA and YSLEER. The CDR3 spans 14 residues. This CDR3 reads CASSQWTENNEQFF. The CDR3 nucleotides are TGCGCCAGCAGCCAGTGGACCGAAAACAATGAGCAGTTCTTC.

This sequence joins TRBV6-5 and TRBJ2-7; D is uncertain. The CDR3 covers 14 residues. CDR1 and CDR2 from the germline V gene are MNHEY and SVGAGI. Trimming removed 2 bases at V and 2 bases at J, with 10 bases between. DNA for the CDR3: TGTGCCAGCAGTTACAGGCAGGCGACCTACGAGCAGTACTTC. Amino acids: CASSYRQATYEQYF.

Note on this clone: One end of the junction fails to match germline, which may point to a read error. The CDR3 nucleotides are TGCAGCGTGGAAGACTACAATGAGCAGTTCTTC. It translates to CSVEDYNEQFF. This chain connects TRBV29-1 to TRBJ2-1; the D is unclear. The CDR3 is 11 amino acids. The germline gives CDR1 SQVTM, CDR2 ANQGSEA.

V gene TRBV7-9 combines with J gene TRBJ1-1; D unclear. V lost 5 bases and J lost 4, with 8 bases in between. This CDR3 region has 12 residues. Germline lookup yields CDR1 SEHNR and CDR2 FQNEAQ (reference sequence). DNA of the CDR3: TGTGCCAGCAGCCCCCGAGGCACTGAAGCTTTCTTT. The encoded protein is CASSPRGTEAFF.

V gene TRBV9 combines with J gene TRBJ2-7, with a possible D match to TRBD2 (6 bases). CDR3 length: 14 residues. Trimming took 5 bases from V and 1 from J, leaving 13 bases between them. CDR1 and CDR2 from the germline V gene are SGDLS and YYNGEE. DNA for the CDR3: TGTGCCAGCAGGGCGGGACCAGGATCCTACGAGCAGTACTTC. It yields the protein CASRAGPGSYEQYF.

There are a few counts of this clone. CDR3 region: CASSGLSSYNEQFF. CDR3 DNA sequence: TGTGCCAGCAGCGGCCTAAGCTCCTACAATGAGCAGTTCTTC. The chain joins TRBV6-5 to TRBJ2-1; D is uncertain. Trimming removed 6 bases from V and 0 bases from J, with 9 bases in between. Germline V gene lookup returns CDR1 MNHEY and CDR2 SVGAGI. The CDR3 is 14 residues long.

This clone showed up just a few times. This rearrangement joins TRBV5-4 to TRBJ2-1, with D possibly TRBD2 on 6 matching bases. Deletions cut 4 bases from V and 9 bases from J, with 23 bases between. Germline V lookup: CDR1 SGHNT, CDR2 YYREEE (reference sequence). The CDR3 contains 16 residues. In nucleotides, the CDR3 is TGTGCCAGCAGCCTTCCCGGCGGGGCCCCAGTGGGTGAGCAGTTCTTC. It codes for CASSLPGGAPVGEQFF.

This clone is classed as large. The J gene is TRBJ2-7, the V gene TRBV9; 11 nucleotides align to TRBD2. This CDR3 contains 16 residues. V dropped 1 base and J dropped 3; count of bases not matched to a gene: 6. Per germline, CDR1 SGDLS and CDR2 YYNGEE. The CDR3 DNA follows: TGTGCCAGCAGCGTAAGTTCTAGCGGGGGGAGCTACGAGCAGTACTTC. This sequence encodes CASSVSSSGGSYEQYF. Variable domain in full (rest from reference TRBV9 and TRBJ2-7): DSGVTQTPKHLITATGQRVTLRCSPRSGDLSVYWYQQSLDQGLQFLIQYYNGEERAKGNILERFSAQQFPDLHSELNLSSLELGDSALYFCASSVSSSGGSYEQYFGPGTRLTVT.

This clone was observed a handful of times. This chain connects TRBV7-6 to TRBJ2-3; D might be TRBD1 (6 bases). The germline gives CDR1 SGHVS, CDR2 FNYEAQ. The CDR3 loop spans 18 amino acids. V lost 1 base and J 6 bases, leaving 23 bases between the germline ends. The CDR3 nucleotides read TGTGCCAGCAGCTTAGGCCCGGGCGGTTGGGGGCAAGAGGATACGCAGTATTTT. It is translated as CASSLGPGGWGQEDTQYF.

V and J are TRBV7-6 and TRBJ2-5; the D call may be TRBD1 or TRBD2 (6 bases each). Deletions cut 1 base from V and 5 bases from J, with 11 bases between. The V gene's germline CDR1 is SGHVS and CDR2 FNYEAQ. The CDR3 extends over 14 amino acids. The CDR3 loop reads CASSLVGGRETQYF. The CDR3 nucleotides read TGTGCCAGCAGCTTAGTGGGGGGCCGGGAGACCCAGTACTTC.

This sequence joins TRBV7-9 and TRBJ1-1; D is uncertain. The germline V and J ends were trimmed by 1 base and 5 bases, with 8 bases remaining between them. This CDR3 region has 13 residues. Germline loops: CDR1 SEHNR, CDR2 FQNEAQ (reference sequence). The CDR3 DNA sequence: TGTGCCAGCAGCTTAGTGGGGTTAACTGAAGCTTTCTTT. Encoded protein: CASSLVGLTEAFF.

The chain recombines TRBV6-4 with TRBJ2-3, with 9 bases identical to TRBD2. The CDR3 runs to 15 residues. The V gene's germline CDR1 is MRHNA and CDR2 SNTAGT. V dropped 7 bases and J dropped 3; count of bases not matched to a gene: 8. Written as DNA, the CDR3 is TGTGCCAGCAAAATAACGCTAGCGGGAACAGATACGCAGTATTTT. Translation gives CASKITLAGTDTQYF.

This sequence joins TRBV2 and TRBJ2-3; 8 bases map to TRBD1. V was pared by 8 bases and J by 4 bases, with 11 bases of the junction left unmatched. The CDR3 spans 15 residues. The germline gives CDR1 SNHLY, CDR2 FYNNEI. CDR3 DNA sequence: TGTGCCAGCGCTCTTGGACAGGGATTGTCAGATACGCAGTATTTT. It specifies CASALGQGLSDTQYF. The variable domain in full, with the rest retrieved from reference TRBV2 and TRBJ2-3, is EPEVTQTPSHQVTQMGQEVILRCVPISNHLYFYWYRQILGQKVEFLVSFYNNEISEKSEIFDDQFSVERPDGSNFTLKIRSTKLEDSAMYFCASALGQGLSDTQYFGPGTRLTVL.

The rearrangement links TRBV5-7 to TRBJ2-7; tentative D call: TRBD1 (5 bases). TRBV5-7 is filed as an ORF, its function uncertain. The V end was cut by 2 bases, the J end by 4 bases, with 10 bases between. CDR3 length: 13 amino acids. The CDR3 nucleotides read TGTGCCAGCAGCTTTGGGTCAGGGTACGAGCAGTACTTC. Translated, it gives CASSFGSGYEQYF.

By share of the sample, this clone is medium-sized. The chain links TRBV15 to TRBJ2-7, with TRBD1 matching 9 bases. This CDR3 comprises 15 residues. The germline CDR1 and CDR2 sequences are LNHNV and YYDKDF (reference sequence). With 5 bases clipped from V and 3 bases from J, the junction kept 8 bases outside the gene matches. The CDR3 DNA sequence: TGTGCCACCAGCCTTACCCGACAGGGGGGCTACGAGCAGTACTTC. Protein sequence: CATSLTRQGGYEQYF.

This clone is a singleton in its sample. The chain carries TRBV4-3 and TRBJ2-3, with TRBD1 matching 10 bases. Germline CDR1 is LGHNA and CDR2 is YSLEER. V was clipped by 4 bases and J by 0 bases; unmatched bases: 1. The CDR3 runs to 15 residues. Here the CDR3 DNA reads TGCGCCAGCAGCCGGGACAGGGGCAGCACAGATACGCAGTATTTT. It codes for CASSRDRGSTDTQYF.

The V gene is TRBV12-5, the J gene TRBJ2-7, with 11 bases fitting TRBD1. Germline CDR1 LGHNT, CDR2 FRNRAP. The V segment lost 8 bases and the J segment 3 bases; nucleotides outside the gene matches: 6. The CDR3 is 14 residues long. The DNA for the CDR3 is TGTGCTAGTAGTCCCGGGACAGGGGGCTACGAGCAGTACTTC. Its translation is CASSPGTGGYEQYF. Variable domain in full (rest from reference TRBV12-5 and TRBJ2-7): DARVTQTPRHKVTEMGQEVTMRCQPILGHNTVFWYRQTMMQGLELLAYFRNRAPLDDSGMPKDRFSAEMPDATLATLKIQPSEPRDSAVYFCASSPGTGGYEQYFGPGTRLTVT.

The CDR3 DNA sequence: TGTGCCAGCAGCGTAGGGGGGGCCAAAAACATTCAGTACTTC. It yields the protein CASSVGGAKNIQYF. The chain couples TRBV9 to TRBJ2-4; D may correspond to TRBD1 or TRBD2 (5 bases each). This CDR3 is 14 amino acids long. Germline V CDR1 and CDR2: SGDLS, YYNGEE. Trimming removed 0 bases at V and 1 base at J, with 5 bases between.